The 3 T cell receptor beta chains presented below share a single source sample, sequenced in a study of human T cells and chemical hapten exposure. As for time point: patch test 3, about 24 weeks after DPC sensitization. Treatment denoted: therapeutic diphenylcyclopropenone sensitization with weekly scalp DPC. MiXCR, applied by TCRdb to the RACE reads, yields one record per CDR3 protein. Of some 180,000 distinct CDR3 sequences listed, under 25% are singletons. The sequencing used whole blood, collected in connection with sensitization to the hapten diphenylcyclopropenone (DPC). Receptors were obtained from a woman aged 40 to 50 with alopecia areata. Some clones in this sample may be carry-over from other donors' samples.

Only a few counts were recorded for this clonotype. This rearrangement joins TRBV20-1 to TRBJ2-7; D gene ambiguous. From germline, CDR1 is DFQATT and CDR2 SNEGSKA (reference sequence). The germline V and J ends were trimmed by 2 bases and 4 bases, with 6 bases remaining between them. The CDR3 sequence is 11 residues long. The CDR3 DNA reads TGCAGTGCTAGACAAACGTACGAGCAGTACTTC. This translates into CSARQTYEQYF.

V is TRBV24-1 and J is TRBJ2-3, with 10 bases aligning to TRBD2. Unmatched junction bases numbered 12, after V lost 4 bases and J lost 6 bases. The germline V gene encodes CDR1 KGHDR and CDR2 SFDVKD. This CDR3 has 17 amino acids. The CDR3 nucleotides are TGTGCCACCAGTGACCCCGGGACTAGCGTCCCGCGGGATACGCAGTATTTT. It specifies CATSDPGTSVPRDTQYF.

This clonotype was recorded a few times. This rearrangement joins TRBV20-1 to TRBJ2-7, with D possibly TRBD2 on 5 matching bases. The CDR3 has 14 amino acids. The V gene lost 8 bases and the J gene lost 1 base, with 18 bases spanning the gap. The germline V gene encodes CDR1 DFQATT and CDR2 SNEGSKA (reference sequence). This CDR3 is CSLPPAEGSYEQYF. The CDR3 DNA is TGCAGTCTCCCCCCCGCCGAGGGTTCCTACGAGCAGTACTTC.